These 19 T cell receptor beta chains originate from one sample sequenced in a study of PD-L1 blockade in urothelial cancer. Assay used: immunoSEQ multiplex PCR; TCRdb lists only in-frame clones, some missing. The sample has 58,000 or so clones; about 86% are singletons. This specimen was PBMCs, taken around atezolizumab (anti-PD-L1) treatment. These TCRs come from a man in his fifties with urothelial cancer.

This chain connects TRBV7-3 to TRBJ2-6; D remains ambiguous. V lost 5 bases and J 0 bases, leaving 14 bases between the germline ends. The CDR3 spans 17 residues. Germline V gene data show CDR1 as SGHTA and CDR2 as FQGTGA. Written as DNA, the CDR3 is TGTGCCAGCAGCAAAAAACAGAGTAGCTCTGGGGCCAACGTCCTGACTTTC. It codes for CASSKKQSSSGANVLTF.

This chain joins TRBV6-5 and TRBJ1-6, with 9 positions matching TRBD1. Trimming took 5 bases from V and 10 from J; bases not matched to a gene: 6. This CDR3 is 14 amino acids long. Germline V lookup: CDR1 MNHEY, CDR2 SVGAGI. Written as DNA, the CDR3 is TGTGCCAGCAGTGGGACAGGGCCGATCTCACCCCTCCACTTT. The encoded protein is CASSGTGPISPLHF.

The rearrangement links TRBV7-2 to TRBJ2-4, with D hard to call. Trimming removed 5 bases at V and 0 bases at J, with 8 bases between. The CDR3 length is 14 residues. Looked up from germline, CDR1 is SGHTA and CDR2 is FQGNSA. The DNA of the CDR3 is TGTGCCAGCAGCACTTACTTAGCCAAAAACATTCAGTACTTC. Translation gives CASSTYLAKNIQYF.

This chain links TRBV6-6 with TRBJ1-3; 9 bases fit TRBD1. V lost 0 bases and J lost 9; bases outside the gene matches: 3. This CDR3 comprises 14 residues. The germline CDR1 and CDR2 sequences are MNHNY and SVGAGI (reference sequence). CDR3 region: CASSYSGQGATIYF. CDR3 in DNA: TGTGCCAGCAGTTACTCGGGACAGGGAGCCACCATATATTTT.

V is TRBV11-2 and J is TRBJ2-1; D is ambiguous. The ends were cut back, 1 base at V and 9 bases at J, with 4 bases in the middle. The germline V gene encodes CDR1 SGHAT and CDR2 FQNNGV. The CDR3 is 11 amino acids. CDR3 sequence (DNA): TGTGCCAGCAGCTTAGGAGGTGAGCAGTTCTTC. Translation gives CASSLGGEQFF.

The CDR3 is CAWSVRDSQPQHF. In DNA, the CDR3 is TGTGCCTGGAGTGTACGGGATTCTCAGCCCCAGCATTTT. The V gene is TRBV30, the J gene TRBJ1-5; unclear D gene. The CDR3 runs to 13 residues. Trimming shortened V by 0 bases and J by 6 bases, and 9 bases separated the two germline ends. Germline CDR1 reads GTSNPN; CDR2 reads SVGIG (reference sequence).

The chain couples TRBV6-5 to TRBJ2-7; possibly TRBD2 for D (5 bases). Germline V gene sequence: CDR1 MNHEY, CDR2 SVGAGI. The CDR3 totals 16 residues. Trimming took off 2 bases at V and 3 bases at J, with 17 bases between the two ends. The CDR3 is CASSYRPTKRDYEQYF. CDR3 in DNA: TGTGCCAGCAGTTACCGTCCCACAAAGAGGGACTACGAGCAGTACTTC.

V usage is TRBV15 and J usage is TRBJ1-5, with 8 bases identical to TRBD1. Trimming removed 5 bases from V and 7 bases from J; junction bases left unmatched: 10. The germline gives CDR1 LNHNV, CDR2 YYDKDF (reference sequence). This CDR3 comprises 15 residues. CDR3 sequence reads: CATSSQQGVGQPQHF. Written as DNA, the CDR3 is TGTGCCACCAGCTCCCAACAGGGGGTTGGACAGCCCCAGCATTTT.

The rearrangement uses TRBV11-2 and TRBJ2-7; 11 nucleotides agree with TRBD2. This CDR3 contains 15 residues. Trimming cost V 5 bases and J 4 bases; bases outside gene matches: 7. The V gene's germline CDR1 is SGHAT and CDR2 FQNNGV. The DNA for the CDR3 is TGTGCCAGCAGCCCCAAGACTAGCGGGAATTACGAGCAGTACTTC. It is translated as CASSPKTSGNYEQYF.

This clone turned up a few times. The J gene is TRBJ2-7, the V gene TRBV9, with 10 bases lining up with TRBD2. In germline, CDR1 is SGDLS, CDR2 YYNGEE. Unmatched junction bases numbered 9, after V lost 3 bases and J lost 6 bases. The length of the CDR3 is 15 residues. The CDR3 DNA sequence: TGTGCCAGCAGCGGGAGAGCGGGAGGGCCGGGCGAGCAGTACTTC. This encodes CASSGRAGGPGEQYF.

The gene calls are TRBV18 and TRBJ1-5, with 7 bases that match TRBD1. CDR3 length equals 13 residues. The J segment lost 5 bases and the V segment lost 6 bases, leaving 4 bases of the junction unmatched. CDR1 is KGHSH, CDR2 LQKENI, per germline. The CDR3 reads CASSQGGHQPQHF. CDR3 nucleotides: TGTGCCAGCTCTCAGGGGGGCCATCAGCCCCAGCATTTT. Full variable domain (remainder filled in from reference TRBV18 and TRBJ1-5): NAGVMQNPRHLVRRRGQEARLRCSPMKGHSHVYWYRQLPEEGLKFMVYLQKENIIDESGMPKERFSAEFPKEGPSILRIQQVVRGDSAAYFCASSQGGHQPQHFGDGTRLSIL.

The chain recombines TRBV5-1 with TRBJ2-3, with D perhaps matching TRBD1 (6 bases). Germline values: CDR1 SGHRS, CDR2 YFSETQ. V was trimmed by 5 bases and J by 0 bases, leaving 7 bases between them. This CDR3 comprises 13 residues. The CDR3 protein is CASRDSSTDTQYF. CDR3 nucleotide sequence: TGCGCCAGCAGGGACAGCAGCACAGATACGCAGTATTTT. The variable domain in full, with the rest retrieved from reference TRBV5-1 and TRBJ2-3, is KAGVTQTPRYLIKTRGQQVTLSCSPISGHRSVSWYQQTPGQGLQFLFEYFSETQRNKGNFPGRFSGRQFSNSRSEMNVSTLELGDSALYLCASRDSSTDTQYFGPGTRLTVL.

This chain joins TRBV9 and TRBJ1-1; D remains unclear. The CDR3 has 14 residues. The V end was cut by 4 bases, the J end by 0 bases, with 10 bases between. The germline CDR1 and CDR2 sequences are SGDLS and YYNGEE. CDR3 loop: CASSPTPLNTEAFF. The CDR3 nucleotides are TGTGCCAGCAGCCCTACTCCCTTGAACACTGAAGCTTTCTTT.

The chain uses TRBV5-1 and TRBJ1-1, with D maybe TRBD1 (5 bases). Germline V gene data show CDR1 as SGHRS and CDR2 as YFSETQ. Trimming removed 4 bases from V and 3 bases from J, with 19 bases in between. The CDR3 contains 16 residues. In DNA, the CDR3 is TGCGCCAGCAGCCTCCGAGGGCTAGGAGGGGACACTGAAGCTTTCTTT. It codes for CASSLRGLGGDTEAFF. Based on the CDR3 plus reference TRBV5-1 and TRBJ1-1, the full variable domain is KAGVTQTPRYLIKTRGQQVTLSCSPISGHRSVSWYQQTPGQGLQFLFEYFSETQRNKGNFPGRFSGRQFSNSRSEMNVSTLELGDSALYLCASSLRGLGGDTEAFFGQGTRLTVV.

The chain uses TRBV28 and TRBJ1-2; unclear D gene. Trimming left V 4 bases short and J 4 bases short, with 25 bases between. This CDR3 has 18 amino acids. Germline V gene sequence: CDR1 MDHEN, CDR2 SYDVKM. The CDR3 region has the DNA TGTGCCAGCAGTTCCTCAGCCCGGTATCGGGGAATCGGCTATGGCTACACCTTC. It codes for CASSSSARYRGIGYGYTF.

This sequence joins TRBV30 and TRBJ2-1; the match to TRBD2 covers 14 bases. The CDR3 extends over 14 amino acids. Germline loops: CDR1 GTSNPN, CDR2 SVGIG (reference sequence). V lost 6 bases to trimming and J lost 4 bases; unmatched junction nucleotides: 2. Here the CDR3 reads CACGTSGSYNEQFF. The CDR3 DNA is TGTGCCTGTGGGACTAGCGGGAGTTACAATGAGCAGTTCTTC.

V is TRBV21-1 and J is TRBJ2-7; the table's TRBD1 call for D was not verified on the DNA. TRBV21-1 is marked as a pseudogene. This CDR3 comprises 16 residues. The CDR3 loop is CASSDHRGTGGYEQYF. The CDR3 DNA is TGTGCCAGCAGCGACCACAGAGGGACAGGGGGGTACGAGCAGTACTTC.

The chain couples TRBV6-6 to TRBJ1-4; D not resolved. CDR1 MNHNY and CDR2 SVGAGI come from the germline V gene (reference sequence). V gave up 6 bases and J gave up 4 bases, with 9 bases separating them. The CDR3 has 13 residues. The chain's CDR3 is CASSLGRNEKLFF. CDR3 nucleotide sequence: TGTGCCAGCAGCCTTGGCCGTAATGAAAAACTGTTTTTT.

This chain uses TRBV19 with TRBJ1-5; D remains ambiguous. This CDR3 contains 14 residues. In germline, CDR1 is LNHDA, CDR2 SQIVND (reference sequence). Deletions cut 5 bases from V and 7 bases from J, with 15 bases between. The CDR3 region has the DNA TGTGCCAGTAGTCGATGGCAGGAGGGACAGCCCCAGCATTTT. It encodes CASSRWQEGQPQHF.